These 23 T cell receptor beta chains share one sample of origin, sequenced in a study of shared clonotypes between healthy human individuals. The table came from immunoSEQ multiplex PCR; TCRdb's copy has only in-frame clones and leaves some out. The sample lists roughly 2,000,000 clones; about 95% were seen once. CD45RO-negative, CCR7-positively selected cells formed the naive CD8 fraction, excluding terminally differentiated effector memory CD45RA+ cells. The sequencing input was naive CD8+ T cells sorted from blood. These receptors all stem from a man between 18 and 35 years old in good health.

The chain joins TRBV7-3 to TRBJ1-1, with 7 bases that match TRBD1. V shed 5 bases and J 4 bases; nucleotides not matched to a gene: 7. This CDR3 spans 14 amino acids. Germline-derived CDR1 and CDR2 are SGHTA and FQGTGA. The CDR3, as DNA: TGTGCCAGCAGCCCCCACAGGGGCGGCACTGAAGCTTTCTTT. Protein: CASSPHRGGTEAFF.

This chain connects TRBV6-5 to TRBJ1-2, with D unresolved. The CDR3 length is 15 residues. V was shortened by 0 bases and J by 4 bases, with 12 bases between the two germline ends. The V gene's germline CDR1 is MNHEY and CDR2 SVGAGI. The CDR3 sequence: CASSYSAQPAYGYTF. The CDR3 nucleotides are TGTGCCAGCAGTTACTCGGCCCAGCCGGCCTATGGCTACACCTTC.

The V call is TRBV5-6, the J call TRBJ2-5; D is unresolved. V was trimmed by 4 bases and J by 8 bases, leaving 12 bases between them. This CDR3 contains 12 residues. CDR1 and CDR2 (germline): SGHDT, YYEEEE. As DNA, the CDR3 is TGTGCCAGCAGCCCACCTGACAATACCCAGTACTTC. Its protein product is CASSPPDNTQYF.

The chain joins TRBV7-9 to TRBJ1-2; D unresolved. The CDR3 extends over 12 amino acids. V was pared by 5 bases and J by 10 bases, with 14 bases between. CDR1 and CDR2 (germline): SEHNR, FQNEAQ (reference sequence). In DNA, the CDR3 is TGTGCCAGCAGCGCGGACGGGAATCCCTACACCTTC. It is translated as CASSADGNPYTF.

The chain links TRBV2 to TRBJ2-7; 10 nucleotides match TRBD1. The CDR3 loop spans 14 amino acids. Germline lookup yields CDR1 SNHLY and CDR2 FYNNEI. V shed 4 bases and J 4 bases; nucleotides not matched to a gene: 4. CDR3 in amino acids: CASSVGQGLYEQYF. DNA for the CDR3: TGTGCCAGCAGTGTGGGACAGGGGCTATACGAGCAGTACTTC. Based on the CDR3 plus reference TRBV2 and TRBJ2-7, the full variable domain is EPEVTQTPSHQVTQMGQEVILRCVPISNHLYFYWYRQILGQKVEFLVSFYNNEISEKSEIFDDQFSVERPDGSNFTLKIRSTKLEDSAMYFCASSVGQGLYEQYFGPGTRLTVT.

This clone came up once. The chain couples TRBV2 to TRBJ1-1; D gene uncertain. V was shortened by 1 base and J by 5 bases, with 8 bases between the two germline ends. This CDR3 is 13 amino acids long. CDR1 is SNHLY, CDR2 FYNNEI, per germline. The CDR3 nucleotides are TGTGCCAGCAGTGAAGGGACGTGGACTGAAGCTTTCTTT. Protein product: CASSEGTWTEAFF.

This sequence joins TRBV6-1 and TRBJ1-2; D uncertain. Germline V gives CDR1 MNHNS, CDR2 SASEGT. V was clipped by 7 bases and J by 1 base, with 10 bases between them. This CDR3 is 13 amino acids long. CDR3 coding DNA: TGTGCCAGCACAGCTGCCTATAACTATGGCTACACCTTC. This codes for CASTAAYNYGYTF.

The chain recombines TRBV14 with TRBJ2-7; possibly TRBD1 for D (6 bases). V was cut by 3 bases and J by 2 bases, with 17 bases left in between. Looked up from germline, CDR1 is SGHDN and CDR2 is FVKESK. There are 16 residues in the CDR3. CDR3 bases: TGTGCCAGCAGCCATCTTTTGTCAGGGGATCCCTACGAGCAGTACTTC. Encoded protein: CASSHLLSGDPYEQYF.

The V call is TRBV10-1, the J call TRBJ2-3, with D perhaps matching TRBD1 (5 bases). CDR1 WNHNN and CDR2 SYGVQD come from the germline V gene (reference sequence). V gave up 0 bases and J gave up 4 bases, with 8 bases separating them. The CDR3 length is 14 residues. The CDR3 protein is CASSESTEADTQYF. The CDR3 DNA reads TGCGCCAGCAGTGAGTCGACAGAGGCAGATACGCAGTATTTT.

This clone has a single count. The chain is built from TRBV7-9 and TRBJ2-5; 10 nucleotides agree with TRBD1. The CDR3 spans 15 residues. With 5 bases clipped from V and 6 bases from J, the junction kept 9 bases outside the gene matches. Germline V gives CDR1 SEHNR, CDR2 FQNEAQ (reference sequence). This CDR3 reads CASSTDRDRGKTQYF. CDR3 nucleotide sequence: TGTGCCAGCAGCACAGACCGGGACAGGGGAAAGACCCAGTACTTC.

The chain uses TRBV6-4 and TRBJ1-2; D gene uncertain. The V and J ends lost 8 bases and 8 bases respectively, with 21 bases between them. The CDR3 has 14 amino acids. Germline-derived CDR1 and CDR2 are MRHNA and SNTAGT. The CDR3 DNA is TGTGCCAGCCTACCCTGGGAGGCGCCCGGGGGCTACACCTTC. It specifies CASLPWEAPGGYTF.

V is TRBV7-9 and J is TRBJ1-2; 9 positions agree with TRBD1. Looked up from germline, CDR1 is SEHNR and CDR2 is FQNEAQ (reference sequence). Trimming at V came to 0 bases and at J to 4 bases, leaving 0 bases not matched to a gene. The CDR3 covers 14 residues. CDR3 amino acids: CASSLATGGYGYTF. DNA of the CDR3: TGTGCCAGCAGCTTAGCGACAGGGGGCTATGGCTACACCTTC.

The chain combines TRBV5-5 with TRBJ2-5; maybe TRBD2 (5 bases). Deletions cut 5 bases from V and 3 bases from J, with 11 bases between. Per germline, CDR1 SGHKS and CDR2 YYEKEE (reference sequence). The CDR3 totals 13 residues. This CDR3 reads CASSLRVKETQYF. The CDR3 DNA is TGTGCCAGCAGTTTGCGGGTTAAAGAGACCCAGTACTTC.

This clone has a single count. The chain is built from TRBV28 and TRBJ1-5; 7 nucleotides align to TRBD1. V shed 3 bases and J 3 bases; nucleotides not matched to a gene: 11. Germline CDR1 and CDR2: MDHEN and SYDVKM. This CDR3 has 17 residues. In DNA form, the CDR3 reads TGTGCCAGCAGTTTCCCGGGGGAACAGGGGCCCAATCAGCCCCAGCATTTT. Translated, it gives CASSFPGEQGPNQPQHF. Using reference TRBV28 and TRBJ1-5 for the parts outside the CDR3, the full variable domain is DVKVTQSSRYLVKRTGEKVFLECVQDMDHENMFWYRQDPGLGLRLIYFSYDVKMKEKGDIPEGYSVSREKKERFSLILESASTNQTSMYLCASSFPGEQGPNQPQHFGDGTRLSIL.

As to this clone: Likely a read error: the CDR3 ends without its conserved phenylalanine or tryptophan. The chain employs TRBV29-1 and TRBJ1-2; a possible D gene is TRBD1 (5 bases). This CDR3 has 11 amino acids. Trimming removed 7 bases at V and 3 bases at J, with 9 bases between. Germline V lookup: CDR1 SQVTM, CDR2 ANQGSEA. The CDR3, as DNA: TGCAGCGGGGGGAGCGACTATGGCTACACCCTC. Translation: CSGGSDYGYTL.

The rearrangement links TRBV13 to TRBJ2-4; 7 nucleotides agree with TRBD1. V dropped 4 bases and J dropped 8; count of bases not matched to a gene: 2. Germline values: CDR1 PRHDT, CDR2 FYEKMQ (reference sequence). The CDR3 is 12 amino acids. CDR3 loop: CASSSQGDIQYF. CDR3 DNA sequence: TGTGCCAGCAGCTCGCAGGGGGACATTCAGTACTTC. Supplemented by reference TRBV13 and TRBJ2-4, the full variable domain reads AAGVIQSPRHLIKEKRETATLKCYPIPRHDTVYWYQQGPGQDPQFLISFYEKMQSDKGSIPDRFSAQQFSDYHSELNMSSLELGDSALYFCASSSQGDIQYFGAGTRLSVL.

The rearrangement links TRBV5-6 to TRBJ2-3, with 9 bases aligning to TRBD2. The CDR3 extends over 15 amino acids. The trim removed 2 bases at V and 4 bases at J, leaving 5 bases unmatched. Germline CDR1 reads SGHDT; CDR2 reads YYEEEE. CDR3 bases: TGTGCCAGCAGCTTTCCTAGCGGGATCGCAGATACGCAGTATTTT. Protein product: CASSFPSGIADTQYF.

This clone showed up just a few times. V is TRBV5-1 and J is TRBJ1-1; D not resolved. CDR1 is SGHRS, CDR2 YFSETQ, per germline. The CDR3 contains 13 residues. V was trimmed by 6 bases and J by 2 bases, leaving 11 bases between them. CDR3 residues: CASNSGLNTEAFF. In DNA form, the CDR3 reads TGCGCCAGCAATTCCGGGCTTAACACTGAAGCTTTCTTT.

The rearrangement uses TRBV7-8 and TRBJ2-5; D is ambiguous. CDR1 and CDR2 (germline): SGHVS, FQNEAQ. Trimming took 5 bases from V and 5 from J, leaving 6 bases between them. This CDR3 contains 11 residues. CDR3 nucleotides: TGTGCCAGCAGCCCCCAGGAGACCCAGTACTTC. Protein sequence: CASSPQETQYF. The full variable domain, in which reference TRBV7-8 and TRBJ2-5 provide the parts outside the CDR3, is GAGVSQSPRYKVAKRGQDVALRCDPISGHVSLFWYQQALGQGPEFLTYFQNEAQLDKSGLPSDRFFAERPEGSVSTLKIQRTQQEDSAVYLCASSPQETQYFGPGTRLLVL.

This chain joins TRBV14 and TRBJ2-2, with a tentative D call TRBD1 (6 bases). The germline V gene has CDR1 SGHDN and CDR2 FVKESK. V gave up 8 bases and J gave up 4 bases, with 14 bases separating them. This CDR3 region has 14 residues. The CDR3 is CASQTGGGTGELFF. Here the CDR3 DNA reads TGTGCCAGCCAGACAGGAGGAGGCACCGGGGAGCTGTTTTTT.

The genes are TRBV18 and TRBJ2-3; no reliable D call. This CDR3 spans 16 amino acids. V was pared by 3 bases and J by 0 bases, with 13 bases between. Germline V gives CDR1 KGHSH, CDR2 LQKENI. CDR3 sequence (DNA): TGTGCCAGCTCACCCATTCCCCAACGTAGCACAGATACGCAGTATTTT. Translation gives CASSPIPQRSTDTQYF. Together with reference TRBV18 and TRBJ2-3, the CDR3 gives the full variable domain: NAGVMQNPRHLVRRRGQEARLRCSPMKGHSHVYWYRQLPEEGLKFMVYLQKENIIDESGMPKERFSAEFPKEGPSILRIQQVVRGDSAAYFCASSPIPQRSTDTQYFGPGTRLTVL.

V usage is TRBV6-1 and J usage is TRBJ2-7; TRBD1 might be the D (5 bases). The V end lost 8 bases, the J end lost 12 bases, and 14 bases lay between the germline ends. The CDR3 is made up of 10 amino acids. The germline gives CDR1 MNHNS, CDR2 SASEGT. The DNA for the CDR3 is TGTGCCAGCGACAGCGCCCATAGGTACTTC. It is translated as CASDSAHRYF.

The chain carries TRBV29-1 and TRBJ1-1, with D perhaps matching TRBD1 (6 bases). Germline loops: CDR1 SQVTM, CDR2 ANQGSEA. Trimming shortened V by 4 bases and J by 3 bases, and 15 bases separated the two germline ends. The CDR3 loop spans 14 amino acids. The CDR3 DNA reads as TGCAGCGTTGGGGGGCAACCCGGGGACACTGAAGCTTTCTTT. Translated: CSVGGQPGDTEAFF.